Following are 16 T cell receptor beta chains from one sample sequenced in a study of blood T cell repertoires in COVID-19 (dated by TCRdb to the early 2020s). The library was generated by the immunoSEQ multiplex PCR assay. As stored in TCRdb, this immuneACCESS dataset retains in-frame rearrangements with V and J assigned. A fraction of the clones does not appear; measured against another copy, unresolved V genes explain less than half of the discrepancy, and the remainder lacks a known reason. The sample table records roughly 160,000 clones; about 88% of these occur just once. The ten largest clones represent about 0.98% of the sample. The source material was peripheral blood. These receptors all come from a man between 18 and 29 years old with acute or convalescent COVID-19.

This clone was found once. The chain couples TRBV2 to TRBJ1-2, with D possibly TRBD1 on 6 matching bases. Trimming took 1 base from V and 8 from J, leaving 17 bases between them. The CDR3 sequence is 15 residues long. Germline lookup yields CDR1 SNHLY and CDR2 FYNNEI. CDR3 bases: TGTGCCAGCAGTGAAGTTGTGCAGGGGAAAGGCGGCTACACCTTC. This codes for CASSEVVQGKGGYTF.

In DNA, the CDR3 is TGTGCCAGCCGAGGGACAGGGGTCCAAGAGACCCAGTACTTC. Amino acid sequence: CASRGTGVQETQYF. The chain recombines TRBV19 with TRBJ2-5, with 10 bases identical to TRBD1. Trimming removed 9 bases from V and 1 base from J; junction bases left unmatched: 5. The CDR3 is 14 residues long. CDR1 and CDR2 (germline): LNHDA, SQIVND (reference sequence). The full variable domain, completed using reference TRBV19 and TRBJ2-5, is DGGITQSPKYLFRKEGQNVTLSCEQNLNHDAMYWYRQDPGQGLRLIYYSQIVNDFQKGDIAEGYSVSREKKESFPLTVTSAQKNPTAFYLCASRGTGVQETQYFGPGTRLLVL.

The rearrangement links TRBV6-2 or TRBV6-3 to TRBJ2-7, with 11 bases matching TRBD2. Germline CDR1 reads MNHEY; CDR2 reads SVGEGT. The junction had 3 bases not matched to a gene; V was cut back by 4 bases and J by 4 bases. The CDR3 has 14 residues. CDR3 loop: CASSFGTSGYEQYV. In DNA, the CDR3 is TGTGCCAGCAGTTTCGGGACTAGCGGATACGAGCAGTACGTC.

The chain uses TRBV10-1 and TRBJ1-6, with 8 bases lining up with TRBD1. Per germline, CDR1 WNHNN and CDR2 SYGVQD (reference sequence). This CDR3 has 15 residues. Trimming cost V 6 bases and J 7 bases; bases outside gene matches: 8. Here the CDR3 reads CASSDRGSGNSPLHF. As DNA, the CDR3 is TGCGCCAGCAGCGACAGGGGATCGGGCAATTCACCCCTCCACTTT.

The rearrangement uses TRBV6-1 and TRBJ2-7; TRBD1 aligns across 9 bases. The CDR3 spans 15 residues. V was pared by 3 bases and J by 3 bases, with 6 bases of the junction left unmatched. Per germline, CDR1 MNHNS and CDR2 SASEGT. The CDR3 bases are TGTGCCAGCAGTGACCCTGGACAGGGGTTCTACGAGCAGTACTTC. This encodes CASSDPGQGFYEQYF.

The rearrangement joins TRBV7-9 to TRBJ1-3; 7 nucleotides match TRBD1. The germline V gene encodes CDR1 SEHNR and CDR2 FQNEAQ (reference sequence). CDR3 length equals 16 residues. Trimming cost V 3 bases and J 0 bases; bases outside gene matches: 5. The CDR3 reads CASSLGGTVSGNTIYF. The CDR3 DNA reads TGTGCCAGCAGCTTGGGTGGGACAGTCTCTGGAAACACCATATATTTT.

The V call is TRBV10-3, the J call TRBJ2-3; 9 bases line up with TRBD1. The trim removed 2 bases at V and 2 bases at J, leaving 5 bases unmatched. The CDR3 covers 16 residues. CDR1 and CDR2 (germline): ENHRY, SYGVKD. This chain's CDR3 is CAISERDRATTDTQYF. As DNA, the CDR3 is TGTGCCATCAGTGAGCGGGACAGGGCAACCACAGATACGCAGTATTTT.

J is TRBJ1-2 and V is TRBV18; 7 nucleotides align to TRBD1. Trimming removed 3 bases from V and 8 bases from J; junction bases left unmatched: 6. Germline assignment: CDR1 KGHSH and CDR2 LQKENI. The CDR3 runs 13 residues. CDR3 DNA sequence: TGTGCCAGCTCACCGGAGACAGGGTCGGGCTACACCTTC. This encodes CASSPETGSGYTF.

This clone came up once. This rearrangement joins TRBV24-1 to TRBJ2-5; TRBD1 matches 8 bases. This CDR3 has 17 residues. With 0 bases clipped from V and 3 bases from J, the junction kept 8 bases outside the gene matches. The germline V gene encodes CDR1 KGHDR and CDR2 SFDVKD. CDR3: CATSDLVGGQGKETQYF. The CDR3 DNA is TGTGCCACCAGTGATTTGGTCGGTGGACAGGGAAAAGAGACCCAGTACTTC.

This clone showed up just a few times. The chain recombines TRBV29-1 with TRBJ2-7; 10 bases map to TRBD2. V trimming: 7 bases; J trimming: 7 bases; junction bases outside the gene matches: 16. There are 15 residues in the CDR3. Looked up from germline, CDR1 is SQVTM and CDR2 is ANQGSEA. CDR3 sequence reads: CSAAASGGPVGEQYF. Here the CDR3 DNA reads TGCAGCGCCGCCGCTAGCGGGGGCCCTGTGGGTGAGCAGTACTTC.

V usage is TRBV21-1 and J usage is TRBJ2-7; TRBD1 is taken as the D call from the table, unchecked against the DNA. TRBV21-1 is a pseudogene locus. The CDR3 length is 15 residues. CDR3 protein: CASSKEGTANYEQYF. The CDR3 nucleotides read TGTGCCAGCAGCAAAGAAGGGACAGCTAACTACGAGCAGTACTTC.

This chain uses TRBV5-4 with TRBJ2-7; D unclear. V lost 1 base and J lost 3, with 8 bases in between. Germline CDR1 SGHNT, CDR2 YYREEE (reference sequence). CDR3 length equals 13 residues. CDR3 in DNA: TGTGCCAGCAGCTTGTTTCCTGTCTACGAGCAGTACGTC. This translates into CASSLFPVYEQYV.

The rearrangement joins TRBV6-4 to TRBJ2-2; D is perhaps TRBD1 (6 bases). Germline-derived CDR1 and CDR2 are MRHNA and SNTAGT. The CDR3 spans 16 residues. V was pared by 6 bases and J by 0 bases, with 14 bases between. The CDR3 here is CASSAQTGPNTGELFF. The CDR3 DNA reads TGTGCCAGCAGCGCCCAGACAGGCCCGAACACCGGGGAGCTGTTTTTT.

The chain links TRBV3-1 (or the pseudogene TRBV3-2) to TRBJ2-3, with 9 bases lining up with TRBD1. The trim removed 2 bases at V and 3 bases at J, leaving 9 bases unmatched. Germline lookup yields CDR1 LGHDT and CDR2 YNNKEL (reference sequence). The CDR3 has 17 amino acids. The CDR3 spells CASSQFVGTGSTDTQYF. The CDR3 DNA reads as TGTGCCAGCAGCCAATTTGTCGGGACAGGGAGTACAGATACGCAGTATTTT.

This clone was observed a few times. The genes are TRBV5-1 and TRBJ1-1; perhaps TRBD1 as D (6 bases). Trimming stripped 0 bases from V and 1 base from J, with 10 bases between. The CDR3 runs 15 residues. CDR1 is SGHRS and CDR2 is YFSETQ in the germline V gene. CDR3 DNA sequence: TGCGCCAGCAGCTTGGTTGGCAGGGGGAACACTGAAGCTTTCTTT. Translation: CASSLVGRGNTEAFF.

This clone was detected ten times or more. The CDR3, as DNA: TGTGCCTGGAAGGTTCCGGGACAGGGACGCACCGGGGAGCTGTTTTTT. It encodes CAWKVPGQGRTGELFF. V and J are TRBV30 and TRBJ2-2, with 9 bases fitting TRBD1. CDR1 and CDR2 from the germline V gene are GTSNPN and SVGIG (reference sequence). This CDR3 is 16 amino acids long. Germline trimming cut 4 bases from V and 4 bases from J; bases unmatched to any gene: 10.